This T cell receptor beta chain was documented in a study of cytomegalovirus exposure and HLA in healthy donors. Overall study findings and caveats: Information on immune exposure was restricted to one variable (CMV serostatus). It was reported that TCR beta sequences correctly inferred the HLA-A and HLA-B alleles for most subjects. A few chains tied to CMV proved CMV antigen-specific in vitro.

The table lists this clone with a few counts. The target antigen is unknown. Germline V lookup: CDR1 DFQATT, CDR2 SNEGSKA (reference sequence). Deletions cut 7 bases from V and 0 bases from J, with 6 bases between. CDR3 length: 11 residues. Use of 60 Vbeta and 13 Jbeta primers characterized the PCR. Produced via immunoSEQ multiplex PCR; TCRdb's table is partial and in-frame only. This sample has about 160,000 clones, with 80% found just once. Whereas donors were nominally healthy upon sampling, unrecorded immune exposures were probable. The chain links TRBV20-1 to TRBJ1-1; D not certain. The specimen was PBMCs. The origin of this receptor is a human donor in good health. Here the CDR3 reads CSGPLNTEAFF. CDR3 DNA: TGCAGTGGGCCGCTGAACACTGAAGCTTTCTTT.